This passage covers 13 T cell receptor beta chains from one sample sequenced in a study of vaccination and CD4 T cells after COVID-19. No cognate antigen is known for these TCRs. Treatment defined: approximately 11-day PBMC culture with coronavirus spike peptide pools or control peptides (ViraFEST assay). Sequencing of cultured CD4+ T cell DNA used the Oncomine TCR Beta short-read assay. TCRdb re-derived calls from the PCR reads in MiXCR, one entry per CDR3 protein. In the table there are some 15,000 distinct CDR3 sequences, about 80% of which are singletons. The sequenced sample was CD4+ T cells from blood, cultured in vitro. Source of these receptors: a human donor who had recovered from COVID-19.

The J gene is TRBJ1-1, the V gene TRBV6-2 or TRBV6-3; D might be TRBD1 (5 bases). The germline gives CDR1 MNHEY, CDR2 SVGEGT. CDR3 size: 15 residues. Trimming took off 0 bases at V and 6 bases at J, with 14 bases between the two ends. CDR3 loop: CASSYSWQGASEAFF. The DNA of the CDR3 is TGTGCCAGCAGTTACTCATGGCAGGGTGCTTCTGAAGCTTTCTTT.

The chain has TRBV12-3 or TRBV12-4 and TRBJ2-7; 10 bases map to TRBD1. V trimming: 5 bases; J trimming: 4 bases; junction bases outside the gene matches: 5. This CDR3 has 14 amino acids. The CDR3 sequence: CASSTRQGAYEQYF. The CDR3, as DNA: TGTGCCAGCAGTACAAGACAGGGGGCATACGAGCAGTACTTC.

This rearrangement joins TRBV27 to TRBJ2-7; the D gene is possibly TRBD2 (5 bases). Germline assignment: CDR1 MNHEY and CDR2 SMNVEV (reference sequence). The CDR3 extends over 13 amino acids. V lost 5 bases to trimming and J lost 0 bases, with 8 bases between them. The CDR3 bases are TGTGCCAGCAGTACTAGGAGCTCCTACGAGCAGTACTTC. This sequence encodes CASSTRSSYEQYF.

This clonotype was picked up a small number of times. The J gene is TRBJ1-2, the V gene TRBV6-5, with D unresolved. Deletions cut 4 bases from V and 2 bases from J, with 14 bases between. Germline V gives CDR1 MNHEY, CDR2 SVGAGI. The length of the CDR3 is 15 residues. This chain's CDR3 is CASSSAVGTNYGYTF. The CDR3 region has the DNA TGTGCCAGCAGTTCCGCCGTCGGCACGAACTATGGCTACACCTTC.

The chain carries TRBV19 and TRBJ2-7, with 7 positions matching TRBD1. J lost 4 bases, V lost 5 bases, and 8 bases had no gene match. This CDR3 spans 14 amino acids. Germline V gene sequence: CDR1 LNHDA, CDR2 SQIVND (reference sequence). As DNA, the CDR3 is TGTGCCAGTAGTGGTACAGGGGTTTGGTACGAGCAGTACTTC. Translation gives CASSGTGVWYEQYF.

The CDR3, as DNA: TGTGCCAGCAGTTACTCGTCCGAATATAATTCACCCCTCCACTTT. Translated: CASSYSSEYNSPLHF. This sequence joins TRBV6-2 or TRBV6-3 and TRBJ1-6; D is ambiguous. With 0 bases removed from V and 4 bases from J, the gap between germline ends came to 7 bases. Germline CDR1 and CDR2: MNHEY and SVGEGT. This CDR3 region has 15 residues.

In nucleotides, the CDR3 is TGTGCCACCAGCAGAGAGAAGGGGCGGATCACTGAAGCTTTCTTT. It specifies CATSREKGRITEAFF. The chain carries TRBV15 and TRBJ1-1; TRBD1 is a possible D gene (5 bases). V lost 0 bases and J lost 4, with 12 bases in between. CDR3 size: 15 residues. From germline, CDR1 is LNHNV and CDR2 YYDKDF (reference sequence).

This clonotype was picked up one time. CDR3 residues: CSARDGRSSGTVNTEAFF. The CDR3 DNA is TGCAGTGCTAGAGATGGAAGGTCTAGCGGGACTGTGAACACTGAAGCTTTCTTT. V and J are TRBV20-1 and TRBJ1-1; maybe TRBD1 (5 bases). Germline CDR1 DFQATT, CDR2 SNEGSKA (reference sequence). CDR3 length: 18 residues. Trimming cost V 0 bases and J 0 bases, with 20 bases left between them.

The chain uses TRBV7-2 and TRBJ2-5, with 13 positions matching TRBD2. The V and J ends lost 1 base and 4 bases, in that order; junction bases with no gene match: 3. Looked up from germline, CDR1 is SGHTA and CDR2 is FQGNSA. This CDR3 comprises 16 residues. This chain's CDR3 is CASSLGRTSGRETQYF. In DNA, the CDR3 is TGTGCCAGCAGCTTAGGGAGGACTAGCGGGAGAGAGACCCAGTACTTC.

J is TRBJ1-4 and V is TRBV6-1, with D uncertain. V dropped 4 bases and J dropped 11 bases, with 5 bases sitting between them. The V gene's germline CDR1 is MNHNS and CDR2 SASEGT. CDR3 length equals 10 residues. CDR3 nucleotides: TGTGCCAGCAGTGTGGGGAAACTGTTTTTT. Its protein is CASSVGKLFF.

The genes are TRBV15 and TRBJ2-7, with D maybe TRBD2 (5 bases). Deletions cut 1 base from V and 5 bases from J, with 9 bases between. This CDR3 spans 13 amino acids. From germline, CDR1 is LNHNV and CDR2 YYDKDF (reference sequence). The CDR3 DNA follows: TGTGCCACCAGCAGAGCAGGCGGGCACGAGCAGTACTTC. It codes for CATSRAGGHEQYF.

The genes are TRBV24-1 and TRBJ2-5; 7 bases agree with TRBD1. The CDR3 is made up of 13 amino acids. Germline V gives CDR1 KGHDR, CDR2 SFDVKD. V lost 7 bases, J lost 4 bases, and 5 bases stayed unmatched. The chain's CDR3 is CATSLTGTETQYF. CDR3 bases: TGTGCCACCAGCCTGACAGGGACAGAGACCCAGTACTTC.

This rearrangement joins TRBV2 to TRBJ2-2; 9 bases match TRBD1. Germline V gene lookup returns CDR1 SNHLY and CDR2 FYNNEI. V lost 5 bases and J lost 4; bases outside the gene matches: 8. The CDR3 spans 16 residues. CDR3: CASSRTGGEGTGELFF. For the CDR3, the DNA is TGTGCCAGCAGTCGCACAGGGGGCGAAGGCACCGGGGAGCTGTTTTTT. The full variable domain, rest sourced from reference TRBV2 and TRBJ2-2, is EPEVTQTPSHQVTQMGQEVILRCVPISNHLYFYWYRQILGQKVEFLVSFYNNEISEKSEIFDDQFSVERPDGSNFTLKIRSTKLEDSAMYFCASSRTGGEGTGELFFGEGSRLTVL.